One T cell receptor (beta chain) is described in this entry. This clonotype was recorded at least ten times. Its antigen is not yet known. No per-base quality is available; no much larger clone lies one base away. The library was made by 5' RACE. A PCR using KAPA HiFi with TCRalpha or TCRbeta constant-region primers and a P20EA primer was followed by a nested second PCR with CA2 or CB2. TCR genes were amplified by unbiased adaptor ligation RT-PCR, with reverse transcription by Superscript III and a polyT18-containing BSL-18E primer. After second-strand synthesis and blunting, the P10EA/P20EA adaptor was ligated to the cDNA 5' end, followed by NotI digestion. The first and second PCRs ran approximately 21 cycles of 98°C for 20 s, 65°C for 30 s and 72°C for 1 min. The Nextera XT Index kit v2 Set A was used to index the amplicons, which were then pooled in equimolar amounts and quantified with a Qubit 2.0 Fluorometer. Sequencing was carried out on the Illumina MiSeq platform with 2x300 bp paired-end reads. The published analysis was carried out like this. Using Repertoire Genesis software ver.1.0, reads were assigned to V and J genes based on the highest identity to IMGT reference sequences. CDR3 was defined as the region from Cys104 to Phe118 plus Gly119 and was translated, and unique sequence reads were defined by distinct V, J and CDR3 amino acids. Shared V|J combinations were selected when significance was reached in both a Fisher's exact test in edgeR and a Mann Whitney U test. Repertoire dissimilarity index was computed with the R rdi package after removing singletons and bootstrapping 500 repertoire combinations. TCRdb reprocessing: public reads trimmed at Q25 with fastp, clones called with MiXCR, in-frame beta chains kept. Each entry merges the rows of one CDR3 protein and shows their most common DNA and genes. Clone size and V and J calls follow TCRdb, not the original study. Here the sample has roughly 5,000 distinct CDR3 sequences; 20% to 25% occur a single time. The ten most abundant clones make up 31% of the sample.

Patients who had received neoadjuvant chemotherapy or for whom clinical information was lacking were excluded from enrollment. The TCR-sequenced cases shown were male and had subtotal esophagectomy with 2- or 3-field lymphadenectomy. No T-cell sorting was done; instead, RNA was pulled from bulk tumor tissue sections using a Qiagen AllPrep kit. Until RNA extraction, small sections of tumor tissue removed at surgery were kept in RNAlater reagent at -80 degrees C. Reading from cysteine to phenylalanine, the CDR3 counts 14 amino acids. The retained sequence is limited to the CDR3, 42 bases, with the frame set at the first base. V is cut by 5 bases and J by 5 bases, and the space between the germline ends is 16 bases. Based on the germline V gene (reference sequence), the CDR1 and CDR2 sequences are SEHNR and FQNEAQ. This sample was taken from a study of esophageal squamous cell carcinoma tumors (dated by TCRdb to 2020 to 2023). Study-level background: Patients were split into immuno relation high and low groups by principal component analysis with K-means clustering of immunohistochemical T-cell and checkpoint marker values. The goal of the study was to evaluate both the diversity of the TCR repertoire and the shared TCR repertoires of T cells inside the tumor environment of esophageal squamous cell carcinoma. TCR sequencing was performed on approximately ten patients, consisting of five randomly selected high immuno relation cases and five background-matched low immuno relation cases. The wider cohort included about 53 esophageal squamous cell carcinoma patients in Japan who were treated with surgery, of whom some 21 were high and around 30 were low immuno relation cases. The approximately ten cases yielded around 1.5 million total TCRalpha reads and some 1,300,000 total TCRbeta reads, and approximately 33,000 and 36,000 of those reads, respectively, were unique.

Overall study results and their limits: Total TCR repertoire counts did not differ between groups, but significant repertoire counts were higher in the high immuno relation group. Around 30 TRAV|TRAJ and approximately 24 TRBV|TRBJ combinations appeared shared among high immuno relation cases, including TRAV13-1|TRAJ22 and TRBV7-9|TRBJ2-7. Shared V|J recombination candidates may have been selected by chance because variation in the TCRalphabeta repertoire was large. Only a few cases were included in the TCR repertoire analysis, and no investigation at the CDR3 clonotype level was performed. Because TCRalpha and TCRbeta chains were sequenced separately, chain pairing and recognized antigens remained unknown. Of the approximately 11 cases, a few showed one dominant TCRalpha VJ recombination along with apparently reduced TCRalpha diversity.

The sequence was collected from a man between 45 and 79 years old with esophageal squamous cell carcinoma. The sequencing sample was made of tumor tissue. Rearrangement joined TRBV7-9 to TRBJ2-7, with the D call perhaps TRBD1 or TRBD2, each one matching 5 bases. The DNA sequence is as follows: TGTGCCAGCAGCCCCGGGACCCACGGCGACGAGCAGTACTTC. It encodes CASSPGTHGDEQYF.